A selection of T cell receptor beta chains follows, all from one sample in a study of T cell responses to AZD1222 COVID-19 vaccine. The repertoire was sequenced with immunoSEQ multiplex PCR; TCRdb's copy has only in-frame clones and lacks some. The data show roughly 140,000 clones, approximately 89% seen once. The sample in question was peripheral blood, obtained on day 0 of AZD1222 vaccination. Receptors originate from an adult in good health. The CDR3 runs from the conserved cysteine through the conserved F or W. D genes are given only for firm matches. Rows give clone size only sometimes, using once, few, many, or a class for an expanded clone.

V gene: TRBV19
clone size: NA
J gene: TRBJ1-5
D gene: TRBD1
CDR3 DNA: TGTGCCAGTAGCGGCCCAGCAGGGGGCAGGCAGCCCCAGCATTTT
CDR3 protein: CASSGPAGGRQPQHF

V gene: TRBV7-2
clone size: NA
J gene: TRBJ2-7
D gene: TRBD1
CDR3 DNA: TGTGCCAGCAGCTCACAGGGACAGGGGTACGAGCAGTACTTC
CDR3 protein: CASSSQGQGYEQYF

V gene: TRBV6-2/TRBV6-3
clone size: NA
J gene: TRBJ2-3
D gene: NA
CDR3 DNA: TGTGCCAGCAGTTACTCGAGGTCTAGAACGGACCCAGATACGCAGTATTTT
CDR3 protein: CASSYSRSRTDPDTQYF

V gene: TRBV30
clone size: NA
J gene: TRBJ1-2
D gene: TRBD1
CDR3 DNA: TGTGCCTGGACCCAGGACAGGGGGCTAGGCTACACCTTC
CDR3 protein: CAWTQDRGLGYTF

V gene: TRBV5-1
clone size: NA
J gene: TRBJ1-2
D gene: TRBD1
CDR3 DNA: TGCGCCAGCAGCCCTTCGGGACAGGCGGCTCATGGCTACACCTTC
CDR3 protein: CASSPSGQAAHGYTF

V gene: TRBV6-5
clone size: NA
J gene: TRBJ1-2
D gene: TRBD1
CDR3 DNA: TGTGCCAGCAGTCGGGACAGGGACTATGGCTACACCTTC
CDR3 protein: CASSRDRDYGYTF

V gene: TRBV6-5
clone size: NA
J gene: TRBJ1-5
D gene: NA
CDR3 DNA: TGTGCCAGCAGCCTGTTGATGGGGGGCGTTCAGCCCCAGCATTTT
CDR3 protein: CASSLLMGGVQPQHF

V gene: TRBV11-2
clone size: once
J gene: TRBJ2-5
D gene: NA
CDR3 DNA: TGTGCCAGCAGCTTTTGGGAGGGGGAGGGGGAGACCCAGTACTTC
CDR3 protein: CASSFWEGEGETQYF

V gene: TRBV19
clone size: NA
J gene: TRBJ2-1
D gene: TRBD1
CDR3 DNA: TGTGCCAGTAGTATGGCGGGACAGGGCAACAATGAGCAGTTCTTC
CDR3 protein: CASSMAGQGNNEQFF

V gene: TRBV23-1
clone size: NA
J gene: TRBJ1-2
D gene: TRBD1
CDR3 DNA: TGCGCCAGCAGTCGGGGGACAGGGGGGTTGGGCTACACCTTC
CDR3 protein: CASSRGTGGLGYTF

V gene: TRBV7-2
clone size: NA
J gene: TRBJ2-4
D gene: NA
CDR3 DNA: TGTGCCAGCAGCTTAAGGGGAGGCAAAAACATTCAGTACTTC
CDR3 protein: CASSLRGGKNIQYF

V gene: TRBV27
clone size: NA
J gene: TRBJ1-4
D gene: NA
CDR3 DNA: TGTGCCAGCAGTTTGGGGGCAACTAATGAAAAACTGTTTTTT
CDR3 protein: CASSLGATNEKLFF

V gene: TRBV7-9
clone size: NA
J gene: TRBJ1-1
D gene: TRBD1
CDR3 DNA: TGTGCCAGCACCCGAATGGGGACAGCCACTGAAGCTTTCTTT
CDR3 protein: CASTRMGTATEAFF

V gene: TRBV9
clone size: few
J gene: TRBJ1-6
D gene: NA
CDR3 DNA: TGTGCCAGCAGCGTAGATGGGCGGGATAATTCACCCCTCCACTTT
CDR3 protein: CASSVDGRDNSPLHF

V gene: TRBV6-6
clone size: NA
J gene: TRBJ2-3
D gene: NA
CDR3 DNA: TGTGCCAGCAGAGAAACTAGCCGGGGCACAGATACGCAGTATTTT
CDR3 protein: CASRETSRGTDTQYF

V gene: TRBV12-3/TRBV12-4
clone size: NA
J gene: TRBJ1-1
D gene: TRBD1
CDR3 DNA: TGTGCCAGCAGTTTGACAGGGACCGAAGCTTTCTTT
CDR3 protein: CASSLTGTEAFF

V gene: TRBV10-3
clone size: NA
J gene: TRBJ2-7
D gene: NA
CDR3 DNA: TGTGCCATCAGTGAGTCAGCGGACCTCCTGTTC
CDR3 protein: CAISESADLLF

V gene: TRBV28
clone size: NA
J gene: TRBJ2-3
D gene: NA
CDR3 DNA: TGTGCCAGCAGTTTAGCGGGACGCACAGATACGCAGTATTTT
CDR3 protein: CASSLAGRTDTQYF

V gene: TRBV10-3
clone size: NA
J gene: TRBJ1-2
D gene: TRBD1
CDR3 DNA: TGTGCCATCAGTGTAAGACAGGGACAAAGCTATGGCTACACCTTC
CDR3 protein: CAISVRQGQSYGYTF

V gene: TRBV10-3
clone size: NA
J gene: TRBJ1-2
D gene: NA
CDR3 DNA: TGTGCCATCAGTGATAGAGGAACTAACTATGGCTACACCTTC
CDR3 protein: CAISDRGTNYGYTF

V gene: TRBV29-1
clone size: NA
J gene: TRBJ2-1
D gene: TRBD1
CDR3 DNA: TGCAGCGGGACAGGATACAATGAGCAGTTCTTC
CDR3 protein: CSGTGYNEQFF

V gene: TRBV6-6
clone size: once
J gene: TRBJ2-7
D gene: NA
CDR3 DNA: TGTGCCAGCAGTTACTACAGGGTGGGCGAGCAGTACTTC
CDR3 protein: CASSYYRVGEQYF

V gene: TRBV29-1
clone size: NA
J gene: TRBJ1-3
D gene: NA
CDR3 DNA: TGCAGCGTCGGACAGCCTGGAAACACCATATATTTT
CDR3 protein: CSVGQPGNTIYF

V gene: TRBV4-1
clone size: NA
J gene: TRBJ2-3
D gene: TRBD2
CDR3 DNA: TGCGCCAGCAGCCAAGATAGGGAGGCAGCGGGAGGGCAAAATACGCAGTATTTT
CDR3 protein: CASSQDREAAGGQNTQYF

V gene: TRBV19
clone size: NA
J gene: TRBJ2-1
D gene: NA
CDR3 DNA: TGTGCCAGTAGAAGTCATGCTATCTACAATGAGCAGTTCTTC
CDR3 protein: CASRSHAIYNEQFF

V gene: TRBV7-2
clone size: NA
J gene: TRBJ1-1
D gene: NA
CDR3 DNA: TGTGCCAGCAGCACCCCCGGGGGGTACACTGAAGCTTTCTTT
CDR3 protein: CASSTPGGYTEAFF

V gene: TRBV6-1
clone size: NA
J gene: TRBJ2-7
D gene: NA
CDR3 DNA: TGTGCCAGCAGTGGGCGGACATGGTCAAACTCCTACGAGCAGTACTTC
CDR3 protein: CASSGRTWSNSYEQYF

V gene: TRBV30
clone size: NA
J gene: TRBJ1-3
D gene: NA
CDR3 DNA: TGTGCCTGGAGTGTTTGGCCGGGCAAATCTGGAAACACCATATATTTT
CDR3 protein: CAWSVWPGKSGNTIYF

V gene: TRBV9
clone size: NA
J gene: TRBJ2-1
D gene: TRBD2
CDR3 DNA: TGTGCCAGCAGCGGGTCGTTAGCGGGTGCTGAGCAGTTCTTC
CDR3 protein: CASSGSLAGAEQFF

V gene: TRBV6-2/TRBV6-3
clone size: NA
J gene: TRBJ2-2
D gene: TRBD2
CDR3 DNA: TGTGCCAGCAGTTTTGGGCTAGCGGGTGAGGGCACCGGGGAGCTGTTTTTT
CDR3 protein: CASSFGLAGEGTGELFF

V gene: TRBV27
clone size: NA
J gene: TRBJ2-3
D gene: NA
CDR3 DNA: TGTGCCAGCAGTTTAGGTTTCTCCACAGATACGCAGTATTTT
CDR3 protein: CASSLGFSTDTQYF

V gene: TRBV2
clone size: NA
J gene: TRBJ2-5
D gene: TRBD2
CDR3 DNA: TGTGCCAGCAGGGGGTTGGGGGGACTACAAGAGACCCAGTACTTC
CDR3 protein: CASRGLGGLQETQYF

V gene: TRBV5-4
clone size: NA
J gene: TRBJ2-7
D gene: NA
CDR3 DNA: TGTGCCAGCACCACGAAAAGCTCCTACGAGCAGTACTTC
CDR3 protein: CASTTKSSYEQYF

V gene: TRBV19
clone size: NA
J gene: TRBJ1-2
D gene: NA
CDR3 DNA: TGTGCCAGTAATGACAGTCCCTATGGCTACACCTTC
CDR3 protein: CASNDSPYGYTF

V gene: TRBV3-1/TRBV3-2
clone size: NA
J gene: TRBJ1-2
D gene: TRBD1
CDR3 DNA: TGTGCCAGCAGATCGAACAGGGGGCATGCCTATGGCTACACCTTC
CDR3 protein: CASRSNRGHAYGYTF

V gene: TRBV5-1
clone size: NA
J gene: TRBJ2-3
D gene: NA
CDR3 DNA: TGCGCCAGCAGCTTGGTTGCGGGCCGCACAGATACGCAGTATTTT
CDR3 protein: CASSLVAGRTDTQYF

V gene: TRBV6-6
clone size: few
J gene: TRBJ1-1
D gene: TRBD1
CDR3 DNA: TGTGCCAGCAGTGACTGGACAGGGGGAGTGCACACTGAAGCTTTCTTT
CDR3 protein: CASSDWTGGVHTEAFF

V gene: TRBV6-5
clone size: once
J gene: TRBJ2-7
D gene: TRBD1
CDR3 DNA: TGTGCCAGCAGTTACGGTCAGGGGGCCTACGAGCAGTACTTC
CDR3 protein: CASSYGQGAYEQYF

V gene: TRBV3-1/TRBV3-2
clone size: NA
J gene: TRBJ1-4
D gene: TRBD1
CDR3 DNA: TGTGCCAGCAGCCGCCTCAGGGGGACTGGTTCAGAAAAACTGTTTTTT
CDR3 protein: CASSRLRGTGSEKLFF

V gene: TRBV6-5
clone size: NA
J gene: TRBJ1-4
D gene: NA
CDR3 DNA: TGTGCCAGCAGTCCCACCCCCGGGGTCCGAAAACTGTTTTTT
CDR3 protein: CASSPTPGVRKLFF

V gene: TRBV18
clone size: NA
J gene: TRBJ1-2
D gene: TRBD1
CDR3 DNA: TGTGCCAGCTCACCAGTATCTGGGACAGGGACCTTCTATGGCTACACCTTC
CDR3 protein: CASSPVSGTGTFYGYTF

V gene: TRBV6-5
clone size: NA
J gene: TRBJ1-2
D gene: NA
CDR3 DNA: TGTGCCACCTGGCACAGCTATGGCTACACCTTC
CDR3 protein: CATWHSYGYTF

V gene: TRBV30
clone size: few
J gene: TRBJ1-2
D gene: NA
CDR3 DNA: TGTGCCTGGTCCGGGACGGATTCTTACTATGGCTACACCTTC
CDR3 protein: CAWSGTDSYYGYTF

V gene: TRBV7-9
clone size: NA
J gene: TRBJ1-2
D gene: NA
CDR3 DNA: TGTGCCAGCAGCTTAGCTGGTGGCTATGGCTACACCTTC
CDR3 protein: CASSLAGGYGYTF

V gene: TRBV7-2
clone size: NA
J gene: TRBJ2-4
D gene: TRBD2
CDR3 DNA: TGTGCCAGCAGCTTAGATTGGACTAGCGGGCGGGTAGCCAAAAACATTCAGTACTTC
CDR3 protein: CASSLDWTSGRVAKNIQYF

V gene: TRBV6-5
clone size: NA
J gene: TRBJ1-2
D gene: NA
CDR3 DNA: TGTGCCAGCAGTAGTCGGGGGGACGGTGGCTACACCTTC
CDR3 protein: CASSSRGDGGYTF

V gene: TRBV7-6
clone size: NA
J gene: TRBJ1-1
D gene: TRBD1
CDR3 DNA: TGTGCCAGCAGCTTACGACAGGGGTTGAACACTGAAGCTTTCTTT
CDR3 protein: CASSLRQGLNTEAFF

V gene: TRBV10-3
clone size: NA
J gene: TRBJ1-5
D gene: TRBD1
CDR3 DNA: TGTGCCATCGGGACAGGGAAGGGCAATCAGCCCCAGCATTTT
CDR3 protein: CAIGTGKGNQPQHF

V gene: TRBV3-1/TRBV3-2
clone size: NA
J gene: TRBJ1-1
D gene: NA
CDR3 DNA: TGTGCCAGCAGCCAAACTGCCCCACTCAGCACTGAAGCTTTCTTT
CDR3 protein: CASSQTAPLSTEAFF

V gene: TRBV9
clone size: NA
J gene: TRBJ1-3
D gene: NA
CDR3 DNA: TGTGCCAGCGAAAGCTCTGGAAACACCATATATTTT
CDR3 protein: CASESSGNTIYF

V gene: TRBV28
clone size: NA
J gene: TRBJ2-7
D gene: TRBD1
CDR3 DNA: TGTGCCAGCAGTCTCCGGACAGGGGTGGGATACGAGCAGTACTTC
CDR3 protein: CASSLRTGVGYEQYF

V gene: TRBV9
clone size: NA
J gene: TRBJ2-3
D gene: TRBD2
CDR3 DNA: TGTGCCAGTGGGCTCGGGACTAGCGGGAGGAGAAGAGTGGATACGCAGTATTTT
CDR3 protein: CASGLGTSGRRRVDTQYF

V gene: TRBV6-5
clone size: NA
J gene: TRBJ2-3
D gene: NA
CDR3 DNA: TGTGCCACCCGATGGGGCAGGTCGGCAGATACGCAGTATTTT
CDR3 protein: CATRWGRSADTQYF

V gene: TRBV11-2
clone size: NA
J gene: TRBJ2-1
D gene: TRBD1
CDR3 DNA: TGTGCCAGCAGCTTGGACAGGGTTTCCTACAATGAGCAGTTCTTC
CDR3 protein: CASSLDRVSYNEQFF

V gene: TRBV7-9
clone size: NA
J gene: TRBJ2-7
D gene: NA
CDR3 DNA: TGTGCCAGCAGCTTAGTGGGGGGGCGCCCCTACGAGCAGTACTTC
CDR3 protein: CASSLVGGRPYEQYF

V gene: TRBV19
clone size: NA
J gene: TRBJ2-5
D gene: NA
CDR3 DNA: TGTGCCAGTAGTATAATCAGTCAAGAGACCCAGTACTTC
CDR3 protein: CASSIISQETQYF

V gene: TRBV29-1
clone size: once
J gene: TRBJ1-4
D gene: NA
CDR3 DNA: TGCAGCGTTGGGGGGTACCCCGGTCTCGGTAATGAAAAACTGTTTTTT
CDR3 protein: CSVGGYPGLGNEKLFF

V gene: TRBV6-2/TRBV6-3
clone size: NA
J gene: TRBJ1-5
D gene: NA
CDR3 DNA: TGTGCCAGCAGTTTGGGGACCTTCAATCAGCCCCAGCATTTT
CDR3 protein: CASSLGTFNQPQHF

V gene: TRBV11-3
clone size: NA
J gene: TRBJ2-7
D gene: NA
CDR3 DNA: TGTGCCAGCAGCTTAGGTCCCCGCGTCGAGCAGTACTTC
CDR3 protein: CASSLGPRVEQYF